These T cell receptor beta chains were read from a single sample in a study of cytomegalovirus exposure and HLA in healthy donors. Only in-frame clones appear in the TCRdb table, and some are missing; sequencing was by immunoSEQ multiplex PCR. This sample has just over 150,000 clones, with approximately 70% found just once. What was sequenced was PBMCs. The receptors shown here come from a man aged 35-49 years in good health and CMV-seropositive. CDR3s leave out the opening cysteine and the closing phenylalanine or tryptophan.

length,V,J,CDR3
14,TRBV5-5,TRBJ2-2,ASTPWRTGGTGELF
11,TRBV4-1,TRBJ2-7,ASSLREGDEQY
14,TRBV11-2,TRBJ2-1,ASATRTSGLYNEQF
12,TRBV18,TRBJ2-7,ASSTRDRPYEQY
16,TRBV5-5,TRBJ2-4,ASSSNLLAHLAKNIQY
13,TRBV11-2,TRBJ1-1,ASSRAGAAGTEAF
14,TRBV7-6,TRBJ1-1,ASSLVPGGANTEAF
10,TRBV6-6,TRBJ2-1,ASSYSYDEQF
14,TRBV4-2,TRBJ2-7,ASSQPGGQVRYEQY
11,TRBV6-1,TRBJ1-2,ASRLRDRDGYT
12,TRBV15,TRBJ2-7,ATRAGQGVYEQY
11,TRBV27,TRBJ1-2,ASSLYRGRGYT
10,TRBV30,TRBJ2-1,AWGYSLPEQF
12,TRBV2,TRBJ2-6,ASSAPSGANVLT
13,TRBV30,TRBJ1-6,AWSVLPGNNSPLH